One and the same sample provided the 20 T cell receptor beta chains below, sequenced in a study of cytomegalovirus exposure and HLA in healthy donors. In the PCR, 60 Vbeta and 13 Jbeta primers were used. Measured with immunoSEQ multiplex PCR; TCRdb has only the in-frame clones, and not every one. The data hold nearly 110,000 clones, with roughly three quarters observed a single time. Sequenced: PBMCs. The receptor source for this set is a man between 18 and 35 years old in good health and CMV-seronegative.

The chain links TRBV6-1 to TRBJ1-3; D is ambiguous. The CDR3 runs 14 residues. The germline V gene has CDR1 MNHNS and CDR2 SASEGT. V was pared by 6 bases and J by 0 bases, with 9 bases between. The CDR3 nucleotides are TGTGCCAGCAGGACTCAAATCTCTGGAAACACCATATATTTT. Protein sequence: CASRTQISGNTIYF.

There are a few counts of this clone. This rearrangement joins TRBV6-5 to TRBJ2-1; 9 bases fit TRBD1. Germline CDR1 MNHEY, CDR2 SVGAGI. The ends lost 5 bases at V and 3 bases at J; junction bases unmatched: 5. This CDR3 is 15 amino acids long. The DNA of the CDR3 is TGTGCCAGCAGTAAGACAGGGGGTAGCTACAATGAGCAGTTCTTC. Translating gives CASSKTGGSYNEQFF.

V is TRBV13 and J is TRBJ2-3; 9 bases align to TRBD2. Trimming took 5 bases from V and 3 from J; bases not matched to a gene: 21. Germline CDR1 PRHDT, CDR2 FYEKMQ (reference sequence). CDR3 length: 20 residues. The DNA of the CDR3 is TGTGCCAGCAGCGGGGAGGTTGGCGGGGGGGAAAGTTCTGGGACAGATACGCAGTATTTT. Translating it yields CASSGEVGGGESSGTDTQYF.

V and J are TRBV4-3 and TRBJ2-3, with 10 bases that match TRBD2. The J segment lost 4 bases and the V segment lost 0 bases, leaving 7 bases of the junction unmatched. CDR1 is LGHNA, CDR2 YSLEER, per germline. The CDR3 has 17 amino acids. The CDR3 bases are TGCGCCAGCAGCCAAGACCTACTAGCGGGGAGGGCAGATACGCAGTATTTT. It specifies CASSQDLLAGRADTQYF.

This clone was detected only a few times. The chain uses TRBV21-1 and TRBJ1-1. TRBV21-1 is given as a pseudogene. The CDR3 sequence is 9 residues long. For the CDR3, the DNA is TGTGCCAGCGCTAGTGAAGCTTTCTTT. As protein: CASASEAFF.

This sequence joins TRBV5-6 and TRBJ2-7, with TRBD1 matching over 8 bases. V trimming: 4 bases; J trimming: 6 bases; junction bases outside the gene matches: 9. Germline lookup yields CDR1 SGHDT and CDR2 YYEEEE. This CDR3 has 14 amino acids. This CDR3 reads CASSPRDRPGEQYF. For the CDR3, the DNA is TGTGCCAGCAGCCCGAGGGACAGGCCGGGCGAGCAGTACTTC. The variable domain in full, completed from reference TRBV5-6 and TRBJ2-7, reads DAGVTQSPTHLIKTRGQQVTLRCSPKSGHDTVSWYQQALGQGPQFIFQYYEEEERQRGNFPDRFSGHQFPNYSSELNVNALLLGDSALYLCASSPRDRPGEQYFGPGTRLTVT.

The rearrangement links TRBV9 to TRBJ1-5; tentative D call: TRBD1 (6 bases). Trimming removed 3 bases from V and 8 bases from J, with 15 bases in between. This CDR3 is 14 amino acids long. CDR1 SGDLS and CDR2 YYNGEE come from the germline V gene. In DNA form, the CDR3 reads TGTGCCAGCAGCGAGGGGGGGGGCAGCGAGCCCCAGCATTTT. It specifies CASSEGGGSEPQHF.

This chain uses TRBV19 with TRBJ2-1; the D gene is possibly TRBD1 (5 bases). In germline, CDR1 is LNHDA, CDR2 SQIVND (reference sequence). V gave up 8 bases and J gave up 15 bases, with 26 bases separating them. This CDR3 contains 14 residues. Here the CDR3 reads CASRVTGFDGMGFF. The CDR3 coding sequence is TGTGCCAGTCGGGTTACAGGCTTCGATGGGATGGGGTTCTTC.

V usage is TRBV4-2 and J usage is TRBJ1-4; no reliable D call. Germline V CDR1 and CDR2: LGHNA, YNFKEQ. Trimming left V 1 base short and J 8 bases short, with 11 bases between. The CDR3 is made up of 14 amino acids. The CDR3 loop reads CASSQGGGGEKLFF. The CDR3 DNA reads TGTGCCAGCAGCCAAGGTGGTGGTGGCGAAAAACTGTTTTTT.

This chain links TRBV5-1 with TRBJ2-3; 8 bases map to TRBD1. CDR1 and CDR2 (germline): SGHRS, YFSETQ. Trimming cost V 4 bases and J 1 base; bases outside gene matches: 5. The CDR3 has 15 residues. DNA for the CDR3: TGCGCCAGCAGCCTAGGACAGGGAGGCACAGATACGCAGTATTTT. This codes for CASSLGQGGTDTQYF.

V is TRBV19 and J is TRBJ1-1; D is possibly TRBD1 (5 bases). The CDR3 extends over 14 amino acids. Germline assignment: CDR1 LNHDA and CDR2 SQIVND (reference sequence). Trimming removed 1 base from V and 4 bases from J, with 10 bases in between. CDR3 residues: CASSIAGSGTEAFF. The CDR3 bases are TGTGCCAGTAGTATAGCAGGGTCGGGCACTGAAGCTTTCTTT.

The rearrangement uses TRBV19 and TRBJ1-5; no firm D call. Germline V gene sequence: CDR1 LNHDA, CDR2 SQIVND (reference sequence). With 2 bases removed from V and 1 base from J, the gap between germline ends came to 6 bases. The CDR3 length is 14 residues. The CDR3 bases are TGTGCCAGTAGTATATTTCAGAGCAATCAGCCCCAGCATTTT. Translated: CASSIFQSNQPQHF.

This clone was recorded a few times. The chain recombines TRBV5-1 with TRBJ2-7, with D possibly matching TRBD1 (6 bases). V was clipped by 3 bases and J by 6 bases, with 13 bases between them. CDR1 SGHRS and CDR2 YFSETQ come from the germline V gene. This CDR3 is 13 amino acids long. The CDR3 DNA sequence: TGCGCCAGCAGCTGGGCCGGACAGAGCGAGCAGTACTTC. It encodes CASSWAGQSEQYF.

The chain combines TRBV28 with TRBJ1-5; D might be TRBD1 (5 bases). CDR1 is MDHEN and CDR2 is SYDVKM in the germline V gene. V lost 3 bases and J 5 bases, leaving 17 bases between the germline ends. The CDR3 has 16 residues. CDR3 protein: CASSLVGGAGHQPQHF. The CDR3 region has the DNA TGTGCCAGCAGTTTGGTGGGGGGAGCGGGCCATCAGCCCCAGCATTTT.

V gene TRBV18 combines with J gene TRBJ1-1; TRBD1 is a possible D gene (5 bases). Per the germline V gene, CDR1 is KGHSH and CDR2 is LQKENI. Between the trimmed V and J ends, which lost 0 bases and 7 bases, there was a span of 12 bases. There are 14 residues in the CDR3. The CDR3 spells CASSPPFRQLEAFF. The CDR3 DNA reads as TGTGCCAGCTCACCACCGTTTAGACAGCTTGAAGCTTTCTTT.

The rearrangement uses TRBV5-1 and TRBJ1-2; possibly TRBD1 for D (6 bases). The CDR3 consists of 14 residues. V was pared by 0 bases and J by 4 bases, with 10 bases between. Germline V gene data show CDR1 as SGHRS and CDR2 as YFSETQ. CDR3 nucleotides: TGCGCCAGCAGCTTGGGCGCAGGGGCCTATGGCTACACCTTC. The encoded protein is CASSLGAGAYGYTF.

V is TRBV29-1 and J is TRBJ1-5; maybe TRBD1 (6 bases). V was cut by 6 bases and J by 2 bases, with 14 bases left in between. The CDR3 length is 14 residues. Germline V gene sequence: CDR1 SQVTM, CDR2 ANQGSEA. The CDR3 loop reads CSVRTADGNQPQHF. For the CDR3, the DNA is TGCAGCGTAAGGACAGCCGACGGCAATCAGCCCCAGCATTTT.

The chain employs TRBV6-5 and TRBJ2-5; 7 bases match TRBD1. Gene TRBJ2-7 matches the end of the DNA better, so the J call may be wrong. CDR3 length: 12 amino acids. From germline, CDR1 is MNHEY and CDR2 SVGAGI. CDR3 loop: CASSLQGSEQYF. The CDR3 coding sequence is TGTGCCAGCAGTTTACAGGGGAGCGAGCAGTACTTC.

As regards this clone: This sample also contains other DNA sequences that code for the same CDR3. The genes are TRBV18 and TRBJ2-1; perhaps TRBD2 as D (7 bases). CDR1 is KGHSH and CDR2 is LQKENI in the germline V gene. The V and J ends lost 6 bases and 9 bases respectively, with 18 bases between them. This CDR3 is built from 14 residues. The CDR3 here is CASSPSRGASEQFF. CDR3 sequence (DNA): TGTGCCAGCTCCCCCTCCCGGGGGGCCAGTGAGCAGTTCTTC.

This chain uses TRBV11-2 with TRBJ2-1; D possibly corresponds to TRBD1 (5 bases). Deletions cut 5 bases from V and 1 base from J, with 15 bases between. The CDR3 is 16 amino acids. The germline CDR1 and CDR2 sequences are SGHAT and FQNNGV. In nucleotides, the CDR3 is TGTGCCAGCAGCCCGCTCAGGGCAGTTTCCTACAATGAGCAGTTCTTC. This encodes CASSPLRAVSYNEQFF.